This T cell receptor (beta chain) was sequenced for a study of breast tumors, draining lymph nodes, adjacent tissues. Study observations and caveats: That most tumor T cells come from lymph nodes remained unproven. Most tumor T cells seemingly derive from lymph node, then expand in tumor.

TCRdb redid the calling of the multiplex PCR reads with MiXCR, one entry per CDR3 protein. The table lists 150,000 to 200,000 distinct CDR3 sequences, approximately 33% of them singletons. Samples came from axillary lymph nodes draining the breast cancer. At least ten counts were recorded for this clonotype. Antigen unknown. Looked up from germline, CDR1 is SEHNR and CDR2 is FQNEAQ (reference sequence). The trim removed 5 bases at V and 3 bases at J, leaving 5 bases unmatched. The CDR3 has 17 amino acids. The sequenced material came from axillary lymph node tissue. The source is a female donor with breast cancer. Some clones in this sample may be carry-over from other donors' samples. The rearrangement links TRBV7-9 to TRBJ2-3; TRBD2 aligns across 16 bases. CDR3 sequence: CASSPGLAGGRTDTQYF. In DNA form, the CDR3 reads TGTGCCAGCAGCCCGGGACTAGCGGGAGGGCGGACAGATACGCAGTATTTT.